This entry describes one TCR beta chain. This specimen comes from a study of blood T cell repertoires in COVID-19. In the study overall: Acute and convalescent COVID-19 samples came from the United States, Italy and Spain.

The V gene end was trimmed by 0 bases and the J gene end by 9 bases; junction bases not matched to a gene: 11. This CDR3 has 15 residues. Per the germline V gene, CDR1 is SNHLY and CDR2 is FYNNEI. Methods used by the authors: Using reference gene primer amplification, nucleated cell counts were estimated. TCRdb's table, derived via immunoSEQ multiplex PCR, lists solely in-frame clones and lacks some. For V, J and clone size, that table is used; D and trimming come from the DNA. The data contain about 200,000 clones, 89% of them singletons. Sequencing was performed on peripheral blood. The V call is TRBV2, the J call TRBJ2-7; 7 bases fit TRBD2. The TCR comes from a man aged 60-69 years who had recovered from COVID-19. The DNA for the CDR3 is TGTGCCAGCAGTGAAGCCCACGGACTAGTATCGGCGCAGTACTTC. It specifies CASSEAHGLVSAQYF.